This T cell receptor beta chain was sequenced during a study of cytomegalovirus exposure and HLA in healthy donors. Study-level findings and limits: In a later analysis, most CMV-associated TCR beta chains appeared HLA-restricted.

This clone was seen more than once but under ten times. Its specificity is unknown. Germline V lookup: CDR1 MDHEN, CDR2 SYDVKM. The CDR3 is 14 amino acids. The V gene end was trimmed by 8 bases and the J gene end by 2 bases; junction bases not matched to a gene: 6. A multiplex PCR was run with 60 Vbeta primers and 13 Jbeta primers. The assay was immunoSEQ multiplex PCR, and TCRdb's table has in-frame clones only and misses some. This sample has roughly 100,000 clones, with about 73% found just once. Sequencing was done on a sample of PBMCs. The rearrangement joins TRBV28 to TRBJ2-3, with 8 bases lining up with TRBD2. The TCR comes from a woman between 50 and 59 years old in good health and CMV-seropositive. CDR3 DNA sequence: TGTGCCAGCGGAAGCGGGGGCTTCACAGATACGCAGTATTTT. Translation: CASGSGGFTDTQYF. The full variable domain, with the rest looked up from reference TRBV28 and TRBJ2-3, is DVKVTQSSRYLVKRTGEKVFLECVQDMDHENMFWYRQDPGLGLRLIYFSYDVKMKEKGDIPEGYSVSREKKERFSLILESASTNQTSMYLCASGSGGFTDTQYFGPGTRLTVL.